This record looks at one T cell receptor beta chain sequence and its context. Its antigen is unidentified. This sample is drawn from a study of neurological immune-mediated disorders. Time point denoted: longitudinal time-point 1 (baseline). Using its own MiXCR run on the 5' RACE reads, TCRdb lists one record per CDR3 protein. The sample lists around 71,000 distinct CDR3 sequences; approximately 13% were seen once. Overall study findings and caveats: The greatest degree of TCR clonal expansion was observed in HTLV-1-associated myelopathy, with the lowest in multiple sclerosis, below that of healthy controls.

Sequenced: PBMCs. The origin of this receptor is a female donor with HTLV-1-associated myelopathy (HAM/TSP).

CDR3 in amino acids: CASTGGGTDTQYF. DNA of the CDR3: TGTGCCAGCACAGGGGGTGGGACAGATACGCAGTATTTT. This chain joins TRBV12-3 or TRBV12-4 and TRBJ2-3, with 7 bases fitting TRBD1. The CDR3 is 13 residues long. J gave up 3 bases and V 7 bases, and 4 bases lay outside the gene matches.